The sample holds a few counts of the clone carrying this T cell receptor (beta chain). Its cognate antigen is unknown. This sample was included in a study of vaccination and CD4 T cells after COVID-19. V gave up 5 bases and J gave up 3 bases; unmatched junction bases: 10. Germline V lookup: CDR1 DFQATT, CDR2 SNEGSKA (reference sequence). This CDR3 is built from 15 residues. The Oncomine TCR Beta short-read assay sequenced DNA from cultured CD4+ T cells. TCRdb ran MiXCR on the PCR reads and lists one entry per CDR3 protein. Counted here are roughly 13,000 distinct CDR3 sequences, around 55% occurring once; the ten biggest clones make up about 8.8%. Treatment indicated: roughly ten-day PBMC culture with coronavirus spike peptide pools or control peptides (ViraFEST assay). With fresh IL-2 medium, half the medium was replaced on days 3 and 7.

This chain links TRBV20-1 with TRBJ2-7; 10 positions agree with TRBD2. The source material was CD4+ T cells from blood, cultured in vitro, sampled before SARS-CoV-2 vaccination. The sequence derives from a human donor who had recovered from COVID-19. CDR3 coding DNA: TGCAGTGCTCGCGGGGCGCTAGCGGGGGACTACGAGCAGTACTTC. It translates to CSARGALAGDYEQYF.